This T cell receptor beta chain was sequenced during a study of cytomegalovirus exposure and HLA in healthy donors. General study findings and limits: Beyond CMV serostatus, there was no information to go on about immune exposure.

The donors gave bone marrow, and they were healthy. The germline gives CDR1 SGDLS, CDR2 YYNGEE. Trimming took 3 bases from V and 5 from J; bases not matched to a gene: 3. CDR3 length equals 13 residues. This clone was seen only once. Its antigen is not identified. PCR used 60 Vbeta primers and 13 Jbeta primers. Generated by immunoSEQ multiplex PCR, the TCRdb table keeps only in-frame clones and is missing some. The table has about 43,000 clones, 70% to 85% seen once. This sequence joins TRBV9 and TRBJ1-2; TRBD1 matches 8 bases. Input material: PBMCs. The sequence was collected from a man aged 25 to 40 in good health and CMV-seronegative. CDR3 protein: CASSATGGYGYTF. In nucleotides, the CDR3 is TGTGCCAGCAGCGCAACAGGGGGGTATGGCTACACCTTC.